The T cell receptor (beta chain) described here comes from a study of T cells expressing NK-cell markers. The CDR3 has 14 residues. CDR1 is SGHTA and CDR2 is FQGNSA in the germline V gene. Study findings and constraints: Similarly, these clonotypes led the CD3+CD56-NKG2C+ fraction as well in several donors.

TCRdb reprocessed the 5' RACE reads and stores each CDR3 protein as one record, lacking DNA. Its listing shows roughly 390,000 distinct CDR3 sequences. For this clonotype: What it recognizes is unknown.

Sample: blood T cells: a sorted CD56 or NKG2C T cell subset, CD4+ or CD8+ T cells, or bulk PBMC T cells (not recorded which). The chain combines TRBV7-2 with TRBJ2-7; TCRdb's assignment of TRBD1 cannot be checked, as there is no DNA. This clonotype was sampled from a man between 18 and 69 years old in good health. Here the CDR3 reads CASSPRGHSYEQYF.